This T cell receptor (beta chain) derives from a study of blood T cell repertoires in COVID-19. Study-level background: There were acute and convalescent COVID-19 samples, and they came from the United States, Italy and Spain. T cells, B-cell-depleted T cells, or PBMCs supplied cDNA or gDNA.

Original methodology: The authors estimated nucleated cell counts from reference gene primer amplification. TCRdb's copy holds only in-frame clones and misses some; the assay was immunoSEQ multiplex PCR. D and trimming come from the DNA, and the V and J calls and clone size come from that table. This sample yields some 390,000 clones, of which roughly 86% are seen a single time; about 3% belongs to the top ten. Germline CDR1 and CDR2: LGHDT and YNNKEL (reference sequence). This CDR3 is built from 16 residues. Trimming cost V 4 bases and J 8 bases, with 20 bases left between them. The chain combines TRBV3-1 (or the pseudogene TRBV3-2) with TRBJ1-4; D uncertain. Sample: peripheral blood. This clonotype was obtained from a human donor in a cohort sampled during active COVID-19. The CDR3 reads CASSREKGGLGEKLFF. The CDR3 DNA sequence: TGTGCCAGCAGCCGCGAAAAGGGAGGGTTGGGGGAAAAACTGTTTTTT.